These 9 T cell receptor beta chains were all obtained from the same sample, sequenced in a study of T cell responses to AZD1222 COVID-19 vaccine. Assay used: immunoSEQ multiplex PCR; TCRdb lists only in-frame clones, some missing. The sample yields about 160,000 clones, around 92% seen once. This material consisted of peripheral blood, taken on day 0 of MenACWY control vaccination. The origin of the receptors is an adult in good health.

This chain uses TRBV3-1 (or the pseudogene TRBV3-2) with TRBJ1-3; the D gene is possibly TRBD1 (5 bases). Germline values: CDR1 LGHDT, CDR2 YNNKEL (reference sequence). V lost 3 bases and J 0 bases, leaving 9 bases between the germline ends. CDR3 length: 15 amino acids. The CDR3 coding sequence is TGTGCCAGCAGCCAGACAGACTCCTCTGGAAACACCATATATTTT. Residues: CASSQTDSSGNTIYF.

The rearrangement uses TRBV7-3 and TRBJ2-3; no reliable D call. The CDR3 spans 14 residues. Germline V gene sequence: CDR1 SGHTA, CDR2 FQGTGA. Between the trimmed V and J ends, which lost 2 bases and 2 bases, there was a span of 8 bases. The CDR3 here is CASSLGQLTDTQYF. In DNA form, the CDR3 reads TGTGCCAGCAGCTTAGGCCAGCTCACAGATACGCAGTATTTT.

This chain links TRBV6-1 with TRBJ1-1; D remains unclear. Trimming shortened V by 2 bases and J by 1 base, and 14 bases separated the two germline ends. The germline V gene has CDR1 MNHNS and CDR2 SASEGT. There are 16 residues in the CDR3. DNA of the CDR3: TGTGCCAGCAGTGAACTGGGTGGTAGAGGGAACACTGAAGCTTTCTTT. This codes for CASSELGGRGNTEAFF.

CDR3 DNA: TGTGCCAGCAGCCCCCGCGACCGGGTCGGCTACGAGCAGTACTTC. This sequence encodes CASSPRDRVGYEQYF. The chain recombines TRBV9 with TRBJ2-7; D is undetermined. This CDR3 has 15 amino acids. Germline CDR1 reads SGDLS; CDR2 reads YYNGEE. The V and J ends lost 4 bases and 3 bases respectively, with 17 bases between them.

The chain recombines TRBV7-8 with TRBJ2-2; perhaps TRBD1 as D (6 bases). Germline-derived CDR1 and CDR2 are SGHVS and FQNEAQ. The CDR3 is 17 amino acids. V was shortened by 5 bases and J by 2 bases, with 18 bases between the two germline ends. This chain's CDR3 is CASSNQFRDTNTGELFF. The CDR3 nucleotides are TGTGCCAGCAGCAATCAATTCCGGGACACCAACACCGGGGAGCTGTTTTTT.

CDR3 residues: CASSLQGGNSPLHF. CDR3 in DNA: TGTGCCAGCAGTTTACAGGGTGGCAATTCACCCCTCCACTTT. The chain recombines TRBV27 with TRBJ1-6; a possible D gene is TRBD1 (5 bases). V lost 2 bases, J lost 7 bases, and 9 bases lay in between. This CDR3 region has 14 residues. Germline V CDR1 and CDR2: MNHEY, SMNVEV (reference sequence).

The chain recombines TRBV2 with TRBJ1-6; 7 bases match TRBD1. CDR1 SNHLY and CDR2 FYNNEI come from the germline V gene. The CDR3 runs 18 residues. The J segment lost 7 bases and the V segment lost 5 bases, leaving 17 bases of the junction unmatched. The CDR3, as DNA: TGTGCCAGCAGTCGACACCCTTCCGACAGGGCAGGCAATTCACCCCTCCACTTT. Its protein product is CASSRHPSDRAGNSPLHF.

The chain is built from TRBV11-2 and TRBJ2-4; unclear D gene. V lost 1 base to trimming and J lost 6 bases, with 13 bases between them. CDR1 and CDR2 (germline): SGHAT, FQNNGV. The CDR3 loop spans 15 amino acids. This chain's CDR3 is CASSLGGSLTNIQYF. The CDR3 bases are TGTGCCAGCAGCTTAGGAGGCAGCCTCACAAACATTCAGTACTTC. The full variable domain, rest sourced from reference TRBV11-2 and TRBJ2-4, is EAGVAQSPRYKIIEKRQSVAFWCNPISGHATLYWYQQILGQGPKLLIQFQNNGVVDDSQLPKDRFSAERLKGVDSTLKIQPAKLEDSAVYLCASSLGGSLTNIQYFGAGTRLSVL.

The chain couples TRBV30 to TRBJ2-1; D is perhaps TRBD1 (6 bases). The CDR3 sequence is 14 residues long. Germline CDR1 and CDR2: GTSNPN and SVGIG (reference sequence). V gave up 5 bases and J gave up 2 bases, with 13 bases separating them. The CDR3 region has the DNA TGTGCCTGGGTGAAGGGGGACCCCTACAATGAGCAGTTCTTC. This sequence encodes CAWVKGDPYNEQFF.